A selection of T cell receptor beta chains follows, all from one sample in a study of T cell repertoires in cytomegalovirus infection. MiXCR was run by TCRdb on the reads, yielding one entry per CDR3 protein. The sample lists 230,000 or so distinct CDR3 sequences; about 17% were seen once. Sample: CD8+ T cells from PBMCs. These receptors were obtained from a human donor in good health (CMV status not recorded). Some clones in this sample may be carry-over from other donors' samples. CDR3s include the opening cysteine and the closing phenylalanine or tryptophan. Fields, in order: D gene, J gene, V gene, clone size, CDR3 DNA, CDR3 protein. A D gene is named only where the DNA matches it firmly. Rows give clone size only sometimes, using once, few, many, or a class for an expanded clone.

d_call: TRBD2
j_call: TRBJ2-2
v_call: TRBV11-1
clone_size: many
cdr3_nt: TGTGCCAGCAGCTTCACTTCCGCGGGGGGGAGCACCGGGGAGCTGTTTTTT
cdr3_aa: CASSFTSAGGSTGELFF

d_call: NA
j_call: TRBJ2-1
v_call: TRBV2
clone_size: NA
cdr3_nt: TGTGCCAGCAGTGGGCTGCGGGTGACGAGCTCCTACAATGAGCAGTTCTTC
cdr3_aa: CASSGLRVTSSYNEQFF

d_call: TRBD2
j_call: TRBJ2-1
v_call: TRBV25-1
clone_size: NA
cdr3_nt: TGTGCCAGCAGTGAATATCTAGCGGGGGACACCTACAATGAGCAGTTCTTC
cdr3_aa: CASSEYLAGDTYNEQFF

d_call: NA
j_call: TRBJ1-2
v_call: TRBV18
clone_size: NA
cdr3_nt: TGTGCCAGCTCACCTTTCGAAACGGATAACTATGGCTACACCTTC
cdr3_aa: CASSPFETDNYGYTF

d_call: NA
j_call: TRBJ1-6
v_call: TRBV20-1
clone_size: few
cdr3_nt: TGCAGTGCTAGGACAAATTTAGGTTCCTATAATTCACCCCTCCACTTT
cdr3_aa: CSARTNLGSYNSPLHF

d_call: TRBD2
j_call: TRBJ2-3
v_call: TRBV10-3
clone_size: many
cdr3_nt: TGTGCCATCAAACTCAGCGGGGCCACAGATACGCAGTATTTT
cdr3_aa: CAIKLSGATDTQYF

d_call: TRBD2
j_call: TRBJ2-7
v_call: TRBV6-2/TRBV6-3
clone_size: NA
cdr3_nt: TGTGCCAGCAGAGACAGCGGGGGCCGTACCTACGAGCAGTACTTC
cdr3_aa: CASRDSGGRTYEQYF

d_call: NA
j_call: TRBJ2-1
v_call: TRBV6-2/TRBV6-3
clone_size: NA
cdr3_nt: TGTGCCAGCAGTTACTCTCCCAATGAGCAGTTCTTC
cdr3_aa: CASSYSPNEQFF

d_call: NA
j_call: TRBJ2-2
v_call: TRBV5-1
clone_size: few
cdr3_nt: TGCGCCAGCAGCTTGGAATACGCCGGCCGGCTAAACACCGGGGAGCTGTTTTTT
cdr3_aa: CASSLEYAGRLNTGELFF

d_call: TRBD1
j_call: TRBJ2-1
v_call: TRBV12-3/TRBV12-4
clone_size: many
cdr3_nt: TGTGCCAGCAGTCAACCCGGGACAGGGGTCAATGAGCAGTTCTTC
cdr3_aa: CASSQPGTGVNEQFF

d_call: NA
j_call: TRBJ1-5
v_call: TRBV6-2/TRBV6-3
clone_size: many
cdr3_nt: TGTGCCAGCACCCTAGGGGCCTATCAGCCCCAGCATTTT
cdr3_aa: CASTLGAYQPQHF

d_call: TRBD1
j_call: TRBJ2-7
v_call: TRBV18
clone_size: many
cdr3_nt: TGTGCCAGCTCACCACTGAGGGGGCGCATAGACGAGCAGTACTTC
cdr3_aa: CASSPLRGRIDEQYF

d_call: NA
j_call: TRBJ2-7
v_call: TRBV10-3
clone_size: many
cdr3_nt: TGTGCCACCCAGCCGCGGCAGGCCCCTGACGAGCAGTACTTC
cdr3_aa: CATQPRQAPDEQYF

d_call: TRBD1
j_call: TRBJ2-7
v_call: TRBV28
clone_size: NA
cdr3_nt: TGTGCCAGCAGGAAAGCTCTGGACAGGGGACCAGCCTACGAGCAGTACTTC
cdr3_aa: CASRKALDRGPAYEQYF

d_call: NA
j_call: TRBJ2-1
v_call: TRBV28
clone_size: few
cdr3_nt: TGTGCCAGCAGTTGGGGGGAGGATTCTATCGGTTACAATGAGCAGTTCTTC
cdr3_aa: CASSWGEDSIGYNEQFF

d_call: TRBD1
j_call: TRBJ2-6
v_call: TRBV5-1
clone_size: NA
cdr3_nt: TGCGCCAGCAGCTTGGTGGCGCAGGGGGCTGGGGCCAACGTCCTGACTTTC
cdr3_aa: CASSLVAQGAGANVLTF

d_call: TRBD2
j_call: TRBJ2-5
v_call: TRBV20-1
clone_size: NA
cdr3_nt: TGCAGTGCTAGAGACCATAGCGGGGCCTCCCCGGAGACCCAGTACTTC
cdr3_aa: CSARDHSGASPETQYF

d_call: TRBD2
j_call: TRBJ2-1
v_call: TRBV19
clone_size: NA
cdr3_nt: TGTGCCAGTAGTCAGATCAGCGGGGGCTACAATGAGCAGTTCTTC
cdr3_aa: CASSQISGGYNEQFF

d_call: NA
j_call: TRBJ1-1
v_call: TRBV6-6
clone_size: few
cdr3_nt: TGTGCCAGCAGCTACGCTGTGGCGGACACTGAAGCTTTCTTT
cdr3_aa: CASSYAVADTEAFF

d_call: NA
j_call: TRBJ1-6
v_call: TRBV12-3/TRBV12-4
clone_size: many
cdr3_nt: TGTGCCAGCAGCCCGGGCATAGCCTCACCCCTCCACTTT
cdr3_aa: CASSPGIASPLHF

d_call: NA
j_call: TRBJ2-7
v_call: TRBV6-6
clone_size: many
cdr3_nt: TGTGCCAGCAGTTCCGGGACGTTGGTAAGCACCTACGAGCAGTACTTC
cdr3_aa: CASSSGTLVSTYEQYF

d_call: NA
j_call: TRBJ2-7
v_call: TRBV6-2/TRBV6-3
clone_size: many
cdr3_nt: TGTGCCAGCAAGCACGACGGCTCCTACGAGCAGTACTTC
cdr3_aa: CASKHDGSYEQYF

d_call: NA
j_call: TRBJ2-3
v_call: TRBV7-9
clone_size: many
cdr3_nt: TGTGCCAGCAGCCCGACCCGGGGGCCCGGCACAGATACGCAGTATTTT
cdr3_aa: CASSPTRGPGTDTQYF

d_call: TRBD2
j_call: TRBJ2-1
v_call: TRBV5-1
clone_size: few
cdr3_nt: TGCGCCAGCACCTGGGGACTAGCGGGTCACAATGAGCAGTTCTTC
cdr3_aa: CASTWGLAGHNEQFF

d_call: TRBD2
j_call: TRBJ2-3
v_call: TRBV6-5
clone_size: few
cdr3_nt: TGTGCCAGCAGTCGGACTAGCGGGAGCACAGATACGCAGTATTTT
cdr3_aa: CASSRTSGSTDTQYF

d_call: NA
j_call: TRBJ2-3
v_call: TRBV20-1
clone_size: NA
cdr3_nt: TGCAGTGCCGGTGGCGGGGGCTCCTTTTTCGATACGCAGTATTTT
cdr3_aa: CSAGGGGSFFDTQYF

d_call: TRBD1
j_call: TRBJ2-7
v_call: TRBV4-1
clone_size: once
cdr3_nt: TGCGCCAGCAGCCCACCGGGACAGGGGGCGATCCACGAGCAGTACTTC
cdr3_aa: CASSPPGQGAIHEQYF

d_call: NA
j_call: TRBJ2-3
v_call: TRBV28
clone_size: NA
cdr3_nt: TGTGCCAGCAGTCTACCGAAGGGCGGGGGCGCGACAGATACGCAGTATTTT
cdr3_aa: CASSLPKGGGATDTQYF

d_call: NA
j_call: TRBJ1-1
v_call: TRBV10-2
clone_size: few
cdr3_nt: TGCGCCAGCAGTAACAGGGCCTTAACCAACACTGAAGCTTTCTTT
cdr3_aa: CASSNRALTNTEAFF

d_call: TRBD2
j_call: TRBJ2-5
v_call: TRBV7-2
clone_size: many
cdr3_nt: TGTGCCAGCAGCTCGCATGGGGGGGGAAGGACCCAGTACTTC
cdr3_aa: CASSSHGGGRTQYF

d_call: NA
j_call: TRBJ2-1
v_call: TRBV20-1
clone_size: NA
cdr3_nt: TGCAGTGCTCTCGGCAATGAGCAGTTCTTC
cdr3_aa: CSALGNEQFF

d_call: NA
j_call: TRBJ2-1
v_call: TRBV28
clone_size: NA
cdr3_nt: TGTGCCAGCAGTTTATTTCTTAAGATGTTAACTGAGCAGTTCTTC
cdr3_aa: CASSLFLKMLTEQFF

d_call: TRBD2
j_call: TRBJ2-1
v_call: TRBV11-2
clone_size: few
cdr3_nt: TGTGCCAGCAGCTTAGATGAACTAGCGGGGGCCCCTTACAATGAGCGGTTCTTC
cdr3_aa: CASSLDELAGAPYNERFF

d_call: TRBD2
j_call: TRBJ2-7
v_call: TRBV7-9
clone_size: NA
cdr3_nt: TGTGCCAGCAGCTCACTGACTAGCGGGGGCCGATACGAGCAGTACTTC
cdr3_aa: CASSSLTSGGRYEQYF

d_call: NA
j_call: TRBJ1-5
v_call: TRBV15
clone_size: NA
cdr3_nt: TGTGCCACCAGCAGAGATCGTGGTCTCAATCAGCCCCAGCATTTT
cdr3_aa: CATSRDRGLNQPQHF

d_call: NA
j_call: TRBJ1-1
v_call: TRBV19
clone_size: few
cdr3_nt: TGTGCCAGTAGTATTCTGGGTGAAGCTTTCTTT
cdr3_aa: CASSILGEAFF

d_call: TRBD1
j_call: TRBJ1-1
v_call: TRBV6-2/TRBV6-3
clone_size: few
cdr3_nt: TGTGCCAGCAGTTACACAGGGGGCCTCACTGAAGCTTTCTTT
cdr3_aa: CASSYTGGLTEAFF

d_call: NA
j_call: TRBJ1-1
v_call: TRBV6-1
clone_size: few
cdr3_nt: TGTGCCAGCAGTGAAGATGCGGGACCGTCCACTGAAGCTTTCTTT
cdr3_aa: CASSEDAGPSTEAFF

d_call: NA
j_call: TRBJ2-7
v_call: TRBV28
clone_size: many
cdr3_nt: TGTGCCAGCAGTTTAGGACAGAGATTCTACGAGCAGTACTTC
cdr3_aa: CASSLGQRFYEQYF

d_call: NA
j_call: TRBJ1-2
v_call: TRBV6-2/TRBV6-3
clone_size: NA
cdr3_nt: TGTGCCAGCCGACAAACGGACAGAATTGGCTACACCTTC
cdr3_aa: CASRQTDRIGYTF

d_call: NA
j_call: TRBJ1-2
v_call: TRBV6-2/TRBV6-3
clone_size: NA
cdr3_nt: TGTGCCAGCAGTGCCGACAGGATCAGAGCTAACTATGGCTACACCTTC
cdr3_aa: CASSADRIRANYGYTF

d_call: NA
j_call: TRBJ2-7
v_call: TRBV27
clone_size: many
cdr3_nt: TGTGCCAGCAGTTTCCGGGGGCTCGACGAGCAGTACTTC
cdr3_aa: CASSFRGLDEQYF

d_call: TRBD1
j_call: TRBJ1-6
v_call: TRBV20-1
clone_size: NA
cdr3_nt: TGCAGTGCTTTTGCCAGGGGGTGGGGTAATTCACCCCTCCACTTT
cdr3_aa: CSAFARGWGNSPLHF

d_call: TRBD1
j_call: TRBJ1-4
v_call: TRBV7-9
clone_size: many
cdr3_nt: TGTGCCAGCAGCCCTCAGGGGACAGCGAATGAAAAACTGTTTTTT
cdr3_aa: CASSPQGTANEKLFF

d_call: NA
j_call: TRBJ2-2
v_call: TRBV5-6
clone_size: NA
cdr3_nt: TGTGCCAGCAGCTTGTTGCGTCGCAAGGTGAACACCGGGGAGCTGTTTTTT
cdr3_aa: CASSLLRRKVNTGELFF

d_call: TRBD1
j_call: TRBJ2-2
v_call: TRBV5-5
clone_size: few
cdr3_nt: TGTGCCAGCAGCTTGGGACAGGGTCCGCGGGAGCTGTTTTTT
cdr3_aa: CASSLGQGPRELFF

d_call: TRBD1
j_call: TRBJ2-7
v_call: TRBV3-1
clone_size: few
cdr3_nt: TGTGCCAGCAGCCACGGACAGGGGGGCTACTACGAGCAGTACTTC
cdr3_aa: CASSHGQGGYYEQYF

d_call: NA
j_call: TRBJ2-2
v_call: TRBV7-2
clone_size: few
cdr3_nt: TGTGCCAGCAGCTTAGTCTTGCGTCTAGGCGCCGGGGAGCTGTTTTTT
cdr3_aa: CASSLVLRLGAGELFF

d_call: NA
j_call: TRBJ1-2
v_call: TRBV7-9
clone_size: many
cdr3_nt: TGTGCCAGCAGCTTACCCAGACGGACTAACTATGGCTACACCTTC
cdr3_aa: CASSLPRRTNYGYTF

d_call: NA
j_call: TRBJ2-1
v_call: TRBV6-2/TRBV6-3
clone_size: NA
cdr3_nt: TGTGCCAGCAGGGTGGGGGCTATCTCGGTCAATGAGCAGTTCTTC
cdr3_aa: CASRVGAISVNEQFF

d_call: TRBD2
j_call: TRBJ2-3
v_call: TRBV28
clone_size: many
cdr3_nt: TGTGCCAGCAGTCCAACCGGGACTAGAAACACAGATACGCAGTATTTT
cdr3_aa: CASSPTGTRNTDTQYF

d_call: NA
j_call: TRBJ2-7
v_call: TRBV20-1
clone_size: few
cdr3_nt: TGCAGTGCCTCCCCGGGGTACTCCTACGAGCAGTACTTC
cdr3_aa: CSASPGYSYEQYF

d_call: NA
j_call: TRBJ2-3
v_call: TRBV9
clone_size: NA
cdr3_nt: TGTGCCAGCAGCGATGGGCAGGCAGATACGCAGTATTTT
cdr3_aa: CASSDGQADTQYF